This TCR beta chain was identified in a study of blood T cell repertoires in COVID-19. Under the authors' procedure: Amplifying reference gene primers gave estimates of nucleated cell counts. The protocol was immunoSEQ multiplex PCR, while the TCRdb copy is restricted to in-frame clones and leaves out a portion. Clonal size and the V and J genes are those of that table, whereas D and trimming came from the DNA. There are around 380,000 clones in the sample; more than 75% occur only once, and roughly 1.1% lies in the top ten. The V gene's germline CDR1 is SGHTA and CDR2 FQGNSA. This CDR3 spans 15 amino acids. V lost 1 base and J lost 5; bases outside the gene matches: 5.

Specimen: peripheral blood. The sequence was collected from a human donor with acute or convalescent COVID-19. The donor label of this sample is uncertain. The V call is TRBV7-2, the J call TRBJ1-5, with 7 bases aligning to TRBD1. The CDR3 region is CASSLVTTGYQPQHF. CDR3 in DNA: TGTGCCAGCAGCTTAGTTACGACAGGGTATCAGCCCCAGCATTTT.